A single sample gave rise to the 22 T cell receptor beta chains below, sequenced in a study of T-cell memory formation after mild COVID-19. TCRdb reprocessed the 5' RACE reads via MiXCR and lists one record per CDR3 protein. Of 200,000 to 300,000 distinct CDR3 sequences listed, 15% to 17% were seen once; the top ten hold more than 2%. Sequencing input: PBMCs or a T cell subset sorted from them (not recorded which). The receptor set was obtained from an adult woman who had mild COVID-19 (a few samples of this study predate the infection). Cell type and time point are not known.

Only a few counts were recorded for this clonotype. The gene calls are TRBV11-2 and TRBJ2-1; D is possibly TRBD2 (5 bases). The V end was cut by 4 bases, the J end by 6 bases, with 22 bases between. Per germline, CDR1 SGHAT and CDR2 FQNNGV. This CDR3 is 17 amino acids long. In DNA, the CDR3 is TGTGCCAGCAGCTCATTGAGCGGAGCGTCCCGGGTCAATGAGCAGTTCTTC. This gives the protein CASSSLSGASRVNEQFF.

This rearrangement joins TRBV7-9 to TRBJ2-1; 7 bases agree with TRBD2. This CDR3 contains 14 residues. The germline V gene encodes CDR1 SEHNR and CDR2 FQNEAQ (reference sequence). J was trimmed by 8 bases and V by 3 bases; bases with no gene match: 7. The CDR3 spells CASSFGGSLDEQFF. The CDR3 region has the DNA TGTGCCAGCAGCTTTGGCGGGAGTTTGGATGAGCAGTTCTTC.

The J gene is TRBJ2-7, the V gene TRBV3-1, with 10 bases fitting TRBD2. This CDR3 has 16 amino acids. The V and J ends lost 0 bases and 5 bases, in that order; junction bases with no gene match: 7. Per germline, CDR1 LGHDT and CDR2 YNNKEL (reference sequence). The CDR3 bases are TGTGCCAGCAGCCAAGATCTCCTAGCGGGAGAAAACGAGCAGTACTTC. This sequence encodes CASSQDLLAGENEQYF.

This sequence joins TRBV6-2 or TRBV6-3 and TRBJ1-5, with 9 bases that match TRBD1. The CDR3 length is 15 residues. The ends lost 5 bases at V and 5 bases at J; junction bases unmatched: 7. Germline CDR1 MNHEY, CDR2 SVGEGT. The CDR3 nucleotides read TGTGCCAGCAGTAAACCGGGACAGGGTTATCAGCCCCAGCATTTT. This sequence encodes CASSKPGQGYQPQHF.

The chain employs TRBV12-3 or TRBV12-4 and TRBJ2-1; no reliable D call. CDR3 size: 13 residues. V was shortened by 4 bases and J by 8 bases, with 12 bases between the two germline ends. CDR3 sequence reads: CASSSTAGHEQFF. CDR3 in DNA: TGTGCCAGCAGTTCCACAGCTGGGCATGAGCAGTTCTTC.

The genes are TRBV4-1 and TRBJ1-5, with D hard to call. From germline, CDR1 is MGHRA and CDR2 YSYEKL. The CDR3 runs 16 residues. Trimming stripped 1 base from V and 1 base from J, with 11 bases between. CDR3 amino acids: CASSQVEPYSNQPQHF. CDR3 DNA: TGCGCCAGCAGCCAAGTGGAACCCTACAGCAATCAGCCCCAGCATTTT.

This sequence joins TRBV11-3 and TRBJ2-1, with 9 bases lining up with TRBD1. V lost 3 bases and J lost 6; bases outside the gene matches: 3. The germline gives CDR1 SGHNT, CDR2 YENEEA. There are 14 residues in the CDR3. The CDR3 sequence: CASSFMTGGNEQFF. The CDR3 DNA reads TGTGCCAGCAGCTTTATGACAGGGGGCAATGAGCAGTTCTTC.

This clonotype was seen ten or more times. The CDR3 region has the DNA TGTGCCAGCAGCTTAAACAGGAACACTGAAGCTTTCTTT. Its protein is CASSLNRNTEAFF. This sequence joins TRBV7-8 and TRBJ1-1; D is undetermined. V lost 2 bases and J lost 1, with 5 bases in between. Germline assignment: CDR1 SGHVS and CDR2 FQNEAQ. The CDR3 is made up of 13 amino acids.

The J gene is TRBJ1-2, the V gene TRBV6-2 or TRBV6-3, with 9 bases that match TRBD1. With V trimmed by 6 bases and J by 8 bases, 10 bases remained unmatched. This CDR3 spans 14 amino acids. In germline, CDR1 is MNHEY, CDR2 SVGEGT. This chain's CDR3 is CASRNTGTGSGYTF. CDR3 sequence (DNA): TGTGCCAGCAGGAATACCGGGACAGGGTCCGGCTACACCTTC.

Only a few counts were recorded for this clonotype. This chain links TRBV4-2 with TRBJ1-2; possibly TRBD1 for D (6 bases). Germline assignment: CDR1 LGHNA and CDR2 YNFKEQ. The CDR3 is 15 residues long. Deletions cut 3 bases from V and 2 bases from J, with 13 bases between. CDR3: CASSHEQGTNYGYTF. In nucleotides, the CDR3 is TGTGCCAGCAGCCACGAACAGGGAACGAACTATGGCTACACCTTC.

V gene TRBV5-1 combines with J gene TRBJ2-5; D is ambiguous. The V gene's germline CDR1 is SGHRS and CDR2 YFSETQ. CDR3 length equals 13 residues. Trimming pared 0 bases from V and 4 bases from J, leaving 7 bases between. In nucleotides, the CDR3 is TGCGCCAGCAGCTTGGGAAGTGTAGAGACCCAGTACTTC. Its translation: CASSLGSVETQYF.

This clonotype has only a few counts. The chain recombines TRBV7-2 with TRBJ1-2, with a possible D match to TRBD1 (5 bases). This CDR3 region has 14 residues. Germline loops: CDR1 SGHTA, CDR2 FQGNSA. Trimming took off 4 bases at V and 8 bases at J, with 17 bases between the two ends. The CDR3, as DNA: TGTGCCAGCAGCTGGCGGGGGGAGGGGAGGGGCTACACCTTC. Protein: CASSWRGEGRGYTF.

J is TRBJ2-7 and V is TRBV29-1; maybe TRBD2 (6 bases). The CDR3 has 15 amino acids. CDR1 and CDR2 from the germline V gene are SQVTM and ANQGSEA. Trimming removed 6 bases from V and 2 bases from J, with 20 bases in between. CDR3 nucleotides: TGCAGCGTACGGGGGACCATAGAGGGTCCCTACGAGCAGTACTTC. Its translation: CSVRGTIEGPYEQYF.

CDR3 protein: CASSPNRAHANGANVLTF. For the CDR3, the DNA is TGTGCCAGCAGTCCTAACCGGGCCCACGCGAATGGGGCCAACGTCCTGACTTTC. The chain employs TRBV12-3 or TRBV12-4 and TRBJ2-6; no definite D call. Trimming stripped 5 bases from V and 3 bases from J, with 20 bases between. The CDR3 loop spans 18 amino acids.

The chain combines TRBV30 with TRBJ2-2; tentatively, D is TRBD2 (6 bases). CDR1 GTSNPN and CDR2 SVGIG come from the germline V gene (reference sequence). V lost 3 bases and J 5 bases, leaving 16 bases between the germline ends. The CDR3 runs 15 residues. CDR3 region: CAWSPGLPGTGELFF. The CDR3, as DNA: TGTGCCTGGAGCCCGGGACTCCCGGGGACCGGGGAGCTGTTTTTT. The variable domain in full, with the rest retrieved from reference TRBV30 and TRBJ2-2, is SQTIHQWPATLVQPVGSPLSLECTVEGTSNPNLYWYRQAAGRGLQLLFYSVGIGQISSEVPQNLSASRPQDRQFILSSKKLLLSDSGFYLCAWSPGLPGTGELFFGEGSRLTVL.

The V and J genes are TRBV5-5 and TRBJ2-7; TRBD1 matches at 7 bases. CDR1 SGHKS and CDR2 YYEKEE come from the germline V gene (reference sequence). V lost 1 base to trimming and J lost 2 bases; unmatched junction nucleotides: 3. The CDR3 extends over 14 amino acids. CDR3 bases: TGTGCCAGCAGCTTGTTCCAGGGGGCCTACGAGCAGTACTTC. Translated, it gives CASSLFQGAYEQYF.

The chain joins TRBV6-2 or TRBV6-3 to TRBJ2-1; D not certain. Germline CDR1 reads MNHEY; CDR2 reads SVGEGT. V lost 7 bases and J 0 bases, leaving 7 bases between the germline ends. This CDR3 is built from 13 residues. The CDR3 region is CASTISSYNEQFF. CDR3 bases: TGTGCCAGCACAATAAGCTCCTACAATGAGCAGTTCTTC.

This clonotype was observed once. This could be a read error, since a much larger clone is one nucleotide away. V gene TRBV9 combines with J gene TRBJ2-7; 10 nucleotides line up with TRBD1. J was trimmed by 2 bases and V by 4 bases; bases with no gene match: 6. The CDR3 length is 15 residues. The germline gives CDR1 SGDLS, CDR2 YYNGEE. The CDR3 protein is CASSPRDRGPYEQYV. DNA of the CDR3: TGTGCCAGCAGCCCACGGGACAGGGGCCCCTACGAGCAGTACGTC.

This clonotype has just a few counts. This chain links TRBV2 with TRBJ2-3, with D unclear. The V gene's germline CDR1 is SNHLY and CDR2 FYNNEI. The CDR3 is 15 amino acids. Trimming removed 7 bases from V and 5 bases from J, with 19 bases in between. CDR3 coding DNA: TGTGCCAGCAATCCTAACGCACTCTACCTAGATACGCAGTATTTT. It translates to CASNPNALYLDTQYF.

This clonotype was counted a few times. The V and J genes are TRBV24-1 and TRBJ2-6; D perhaps matches TRBD2 (6 bases). V was shortened by 6 bases and J by 1 base, with 15 bases between the two germline ends. This CDR3 has 17 amino acids. Germline V lookup: CDR1 KGHDR, CDR2 SFDVKD. CDR3 amino acids: CATSPIGAGSGANVLTF. The CDR3 region has the DNA TGTGCCACCAGTCCCATCGGAGCGGGTTCTGGGGCCAACGTCCTGACTTTC.

V is TRBV6-5 and J is TRBJ2-3, with 10 positions matching TRBD2. J gave up 1 base and V 5 bases, and 6 bases lay outside the gene matches. The CDR3 runs to 16 residues. The V gene's germline CDR1 is MNHEY and CDR2 SVGAGI. The CDR3 region is CASSTSGTSGTDTQYF. The CDR3, as DNA: TGTGCCAGCAGTACCTCCGGGACTAGCGGCACAGATACGCAGTATTTT.

There are many counts of this clonotype. The chain carries TRBV7-9 and TRBJ2-5; tentatively, D is TRBD1 or TRBD2 (5 bases each). Germline loops: CDR1 SEHNR, CDR2 FQNEAQ (reference sequence). This CDR3 has 14 residues. The germline V and J ends were trimmed by 5 bases and 1 base, with 11 bases remaining between them. Here the CDR3 DNA reads TGTGCCAGCAGCCTCGGGACGGTCCAAGAGACCCAGTACTTC. This encodes CASSLGTVQETQYF.